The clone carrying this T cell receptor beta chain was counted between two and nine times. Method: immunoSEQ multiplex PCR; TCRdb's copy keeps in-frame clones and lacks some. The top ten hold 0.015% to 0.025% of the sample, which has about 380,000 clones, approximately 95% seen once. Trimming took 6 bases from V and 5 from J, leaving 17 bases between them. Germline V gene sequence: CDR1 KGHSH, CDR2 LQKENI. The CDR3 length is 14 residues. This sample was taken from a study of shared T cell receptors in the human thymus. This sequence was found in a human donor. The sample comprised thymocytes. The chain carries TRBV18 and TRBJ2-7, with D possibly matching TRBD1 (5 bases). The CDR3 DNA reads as TGTGCCAGCTCCAGGCAGGGCAGGCTCGACGAGCAGTACTTC. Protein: CASSRQGRLDEQYF.